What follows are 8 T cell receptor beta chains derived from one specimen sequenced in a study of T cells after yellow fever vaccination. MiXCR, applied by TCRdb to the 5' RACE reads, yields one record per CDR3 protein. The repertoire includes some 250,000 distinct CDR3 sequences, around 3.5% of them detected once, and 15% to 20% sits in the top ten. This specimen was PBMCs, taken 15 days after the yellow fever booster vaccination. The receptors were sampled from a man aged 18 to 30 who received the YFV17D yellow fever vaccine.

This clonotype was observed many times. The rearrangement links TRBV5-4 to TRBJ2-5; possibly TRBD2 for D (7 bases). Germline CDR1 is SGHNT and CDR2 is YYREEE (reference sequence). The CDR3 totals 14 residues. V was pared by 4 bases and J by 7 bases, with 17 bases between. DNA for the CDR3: TGTGCCAGCAGCACGTCGGGGGGCCAGGGGACCCAGTACTTC. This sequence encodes CASSTSGGQGTQYF.

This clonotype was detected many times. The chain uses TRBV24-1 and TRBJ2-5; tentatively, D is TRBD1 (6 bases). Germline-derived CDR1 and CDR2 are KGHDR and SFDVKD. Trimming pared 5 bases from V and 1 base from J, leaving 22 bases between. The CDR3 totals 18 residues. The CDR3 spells CATSGSSRDTPFQETQYF. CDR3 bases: TGTGCCACCAGTGGTTCCAGCCGGGACACTCCATTCCAAGAGACCCAGTACTTC.

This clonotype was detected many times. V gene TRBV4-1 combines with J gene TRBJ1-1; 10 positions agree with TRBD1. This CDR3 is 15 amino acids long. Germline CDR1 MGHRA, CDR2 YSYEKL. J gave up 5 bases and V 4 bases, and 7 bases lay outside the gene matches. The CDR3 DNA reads TGCGCCAGCAGCCCAGACAGGGGGCGTAGAACTGAAGCTTTCTTT. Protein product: CASSPDRGRRTEAFF.

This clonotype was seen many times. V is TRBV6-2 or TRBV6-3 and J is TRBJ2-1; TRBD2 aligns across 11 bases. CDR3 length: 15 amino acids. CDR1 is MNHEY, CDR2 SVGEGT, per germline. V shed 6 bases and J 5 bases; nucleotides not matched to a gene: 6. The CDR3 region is CASRPRLAGNNEQFF. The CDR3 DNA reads TGTGCCAGCAGGCCTCGACTAGCGGGGAACAATGAGCAGTTCTTC.

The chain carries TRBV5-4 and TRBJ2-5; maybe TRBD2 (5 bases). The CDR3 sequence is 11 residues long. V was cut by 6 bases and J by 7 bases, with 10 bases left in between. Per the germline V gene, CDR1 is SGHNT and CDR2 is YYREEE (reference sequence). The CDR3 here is CASTAGRTQYF. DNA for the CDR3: TGTGCCAGCACGGCGGGCAGGACCCAGTACTTC.

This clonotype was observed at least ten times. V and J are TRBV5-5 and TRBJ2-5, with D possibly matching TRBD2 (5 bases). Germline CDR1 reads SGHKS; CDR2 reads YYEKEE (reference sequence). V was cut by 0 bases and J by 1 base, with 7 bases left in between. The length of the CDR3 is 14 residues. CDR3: CASSLGTVQETQYF. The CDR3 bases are TGTGCCAGCAGCTTGGGGACTGTCCAAGAGACCCAGTACTTC.

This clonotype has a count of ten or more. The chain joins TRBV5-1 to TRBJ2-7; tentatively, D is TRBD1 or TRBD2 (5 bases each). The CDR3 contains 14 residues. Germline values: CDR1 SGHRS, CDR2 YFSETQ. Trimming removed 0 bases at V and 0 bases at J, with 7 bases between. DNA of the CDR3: TGCGCCAGCAGCTTGGGGGGGAGCTCCTACGAGCAGTACGTC. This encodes CASSLGGSSYEQYV.

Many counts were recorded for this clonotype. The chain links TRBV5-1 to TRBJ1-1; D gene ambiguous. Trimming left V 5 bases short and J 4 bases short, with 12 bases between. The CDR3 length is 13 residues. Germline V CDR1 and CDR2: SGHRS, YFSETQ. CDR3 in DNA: TGCGCCAGCAGTGGGGAGGGCGTCACTGAAGCTTTCTTT. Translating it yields CASSGEGVTEAFF.